What follows is one TCR beta chain and its context. One end of the junction is discordant with germline, which a read error may explain. TCRdb re-clonotyped the PCR reads through MiXCR. In the table there are 20,000 to 25,000 clones, just over 14% of which are singletons. None of the patients had undergone any treatment ahead of thyroid surgery. The entry originates in a study of metastatic and nonmetastatic thyroid tumors. Germline V lookup: CDR1 SEHNR, CDR2 FQNEAQ (reference sequence). The CDR3 is 12 amino acids. This sequence joins TRBV7-9 and TRBJ1-2, with D possibly being TRBD1 (6 bases). Sequencing used tumor tissue. The source is a female donor with papillary thyroid cancer or a benign thyroid nodule (not recorded which). Some clones in this sample may be carry-over from other donors' samples. CDR3 bases: TGTGCCCGCAGCCCTCACAGGGACGGCTACACCTTC. Its protein is CARSPHRDGYTF.